This T cell receptor (beta chain) was observed in a study of blood T cell repertoires in COVID-19. This table comes from immunoSEQ multiplex PCR, and its TCRdb copy is limited to in-frame clones, with some not included. The sample has roughly 100,000 clones; roughly nine tenths are singletons. The TCR was taken from a man aged 50-60 years with acute or convalescent COVID-19. The sample comprised peripheral blood.

The CDR3, as DNA: TGCAGCGTTGAAATAACAGTGAACACTGAAGCTTTCTTT. Translated: CSVEITVNTEAFF. This chain links TRBV29-1 with TRBJ1-1, with D uncertain. Germline lookup yields CDR1 SQVTM and CDR2 ANQGSEA. V lost 2 bases to trimming and J lost 0 bases, with 7 bases between them. The CDR3 extends over 13 amino acids.